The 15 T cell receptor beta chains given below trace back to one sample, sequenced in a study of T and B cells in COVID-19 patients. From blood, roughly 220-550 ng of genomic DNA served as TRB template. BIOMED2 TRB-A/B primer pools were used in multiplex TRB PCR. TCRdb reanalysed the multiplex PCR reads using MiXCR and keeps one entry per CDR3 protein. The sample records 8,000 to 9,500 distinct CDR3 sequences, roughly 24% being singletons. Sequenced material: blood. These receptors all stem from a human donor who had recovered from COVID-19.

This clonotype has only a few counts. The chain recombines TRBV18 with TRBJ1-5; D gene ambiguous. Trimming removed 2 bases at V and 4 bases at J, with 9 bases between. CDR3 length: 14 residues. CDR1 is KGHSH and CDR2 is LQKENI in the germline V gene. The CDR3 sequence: CASSPTESNQPQHF. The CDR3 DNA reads TGTGCCAGCTCACCAACGGAATCGAATCAGCCCCAGCATTTT.

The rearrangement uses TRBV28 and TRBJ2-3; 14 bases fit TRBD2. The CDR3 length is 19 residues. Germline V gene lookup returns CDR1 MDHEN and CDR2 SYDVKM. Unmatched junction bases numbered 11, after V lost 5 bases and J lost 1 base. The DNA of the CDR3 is TGTGCCAGCAGTGAGACTAGCGGGGGGGCCAGGTATGGCACAGATACGCAGTATTTT. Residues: CASSETSGGARYGTDTQYF.

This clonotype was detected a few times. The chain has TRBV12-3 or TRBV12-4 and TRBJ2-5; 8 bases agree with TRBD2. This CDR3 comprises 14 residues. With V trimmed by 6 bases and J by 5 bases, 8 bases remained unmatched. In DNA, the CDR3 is TGTGCCAGCAGCCCCGGGGTAGCGGGGGAGACCCAGTACTTC. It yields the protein CASSPGVAGETQYF.

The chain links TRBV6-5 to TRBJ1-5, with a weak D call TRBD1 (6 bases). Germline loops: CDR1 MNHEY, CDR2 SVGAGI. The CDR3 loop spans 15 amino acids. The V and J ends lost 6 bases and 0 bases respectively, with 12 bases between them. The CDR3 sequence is CASRKQGYSNQPQHF. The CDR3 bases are TGTGCCAGCAGAAAACAGGGTTATAGCAATCAGCCCCAGCATTTT.

Here the CDR3 reads CATSEGGSKNIQYF. CDR3 DNA sequence: TGTGCCACCAGTGAAGGAGGGTCCAAAAACATTCAGTACTTC. V usage is TRBV24-1 and J usage is TRBJ2-4, with D perhaps matching TRBD2 (6 bases). V dropped 4 bases and J dropped 2 bases, with 8 bases sitting between them. Germline CDR1 is KGHDR and CDR2 is SFDVKD. There are 14 residues in the CDR3.

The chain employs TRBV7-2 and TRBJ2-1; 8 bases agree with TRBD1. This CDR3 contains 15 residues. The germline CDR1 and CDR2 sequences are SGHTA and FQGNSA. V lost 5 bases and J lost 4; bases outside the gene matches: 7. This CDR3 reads CASSRGQGTYNEQFF. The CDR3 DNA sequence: TGTGCCAGCAGCCGTGGACAGGGTACGTACAATGAGCAGTTCTTC.

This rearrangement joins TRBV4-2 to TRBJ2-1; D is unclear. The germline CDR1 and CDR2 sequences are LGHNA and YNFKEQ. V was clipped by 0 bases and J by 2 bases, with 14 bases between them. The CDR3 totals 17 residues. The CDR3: CASSQDLGRSTYNEQFF. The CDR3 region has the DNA TGTGCCAGCAGCCAAGATCTTGGGCGGTCTACCTACAATGAGCAGTTCTTC.

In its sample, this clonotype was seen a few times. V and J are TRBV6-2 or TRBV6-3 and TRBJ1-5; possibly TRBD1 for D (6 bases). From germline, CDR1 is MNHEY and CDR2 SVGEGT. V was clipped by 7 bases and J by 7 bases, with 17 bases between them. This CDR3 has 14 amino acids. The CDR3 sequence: CASNFLDSQQPQHF. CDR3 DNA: TGTGCCAGCAACTTTTTGGACAGCCAACAGCCCCAGCATTTT.

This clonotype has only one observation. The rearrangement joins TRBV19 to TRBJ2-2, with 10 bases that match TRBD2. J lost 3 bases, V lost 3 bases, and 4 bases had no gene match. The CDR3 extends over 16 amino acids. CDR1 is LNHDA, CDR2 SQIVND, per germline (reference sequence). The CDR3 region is CASSMLTSGYTGELFF. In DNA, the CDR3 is TGTGCCAGTAGTATGCTGACTAGCGGGTACACCGGGGAGCTGTTTTTT.

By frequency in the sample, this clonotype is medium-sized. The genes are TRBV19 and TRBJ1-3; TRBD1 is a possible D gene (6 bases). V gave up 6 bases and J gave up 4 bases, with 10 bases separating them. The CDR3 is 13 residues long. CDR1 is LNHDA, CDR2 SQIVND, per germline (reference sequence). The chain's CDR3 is CASSRDRGNTIYF. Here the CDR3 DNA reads TGTGCCAGTAGCCGTGACAGGGGAAACACCATATATTTT.

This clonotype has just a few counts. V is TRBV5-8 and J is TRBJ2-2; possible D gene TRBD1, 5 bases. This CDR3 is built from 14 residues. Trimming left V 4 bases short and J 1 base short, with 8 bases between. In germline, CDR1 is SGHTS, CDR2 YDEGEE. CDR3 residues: CASSRDRNTGELFF. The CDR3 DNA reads TGTGCCAGCAGCCGAGACAGGAACACCGGGGAGCTGTTTTTT.

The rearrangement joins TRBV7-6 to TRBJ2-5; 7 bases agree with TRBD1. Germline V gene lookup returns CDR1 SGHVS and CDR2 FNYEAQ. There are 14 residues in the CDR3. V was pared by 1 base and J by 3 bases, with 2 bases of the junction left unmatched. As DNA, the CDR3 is TGTGCCAGCAGCTTAGGGGACAGAGAAGAGACCCAGTACTTC. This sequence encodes CASSLGDREETQYF.

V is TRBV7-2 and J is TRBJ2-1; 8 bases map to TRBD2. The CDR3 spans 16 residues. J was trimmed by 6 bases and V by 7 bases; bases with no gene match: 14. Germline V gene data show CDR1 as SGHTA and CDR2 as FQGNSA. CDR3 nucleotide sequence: TGTGCCAGCATCACCGAACTTAGCGGGGCTTTCAATGAGCAGTTCTTC. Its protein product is CASITELSGAFNEQFF.

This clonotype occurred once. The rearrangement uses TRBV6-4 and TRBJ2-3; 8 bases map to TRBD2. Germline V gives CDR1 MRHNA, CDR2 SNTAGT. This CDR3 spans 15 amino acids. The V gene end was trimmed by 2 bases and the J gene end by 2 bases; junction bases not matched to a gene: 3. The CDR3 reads CASSDAGGTTDTQYF. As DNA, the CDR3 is TGTGCCAGCAGTGACGCGGGGGGTACCACAGATACGCAGTATTTT.

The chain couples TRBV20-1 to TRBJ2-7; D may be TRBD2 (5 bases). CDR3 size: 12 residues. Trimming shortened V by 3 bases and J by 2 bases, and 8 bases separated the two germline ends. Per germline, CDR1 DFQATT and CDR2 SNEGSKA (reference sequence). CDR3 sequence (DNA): TGCAGTGCTAGGAGGGAGACCTACGAGCAGTACTTC. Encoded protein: CSARRETYEQYF.